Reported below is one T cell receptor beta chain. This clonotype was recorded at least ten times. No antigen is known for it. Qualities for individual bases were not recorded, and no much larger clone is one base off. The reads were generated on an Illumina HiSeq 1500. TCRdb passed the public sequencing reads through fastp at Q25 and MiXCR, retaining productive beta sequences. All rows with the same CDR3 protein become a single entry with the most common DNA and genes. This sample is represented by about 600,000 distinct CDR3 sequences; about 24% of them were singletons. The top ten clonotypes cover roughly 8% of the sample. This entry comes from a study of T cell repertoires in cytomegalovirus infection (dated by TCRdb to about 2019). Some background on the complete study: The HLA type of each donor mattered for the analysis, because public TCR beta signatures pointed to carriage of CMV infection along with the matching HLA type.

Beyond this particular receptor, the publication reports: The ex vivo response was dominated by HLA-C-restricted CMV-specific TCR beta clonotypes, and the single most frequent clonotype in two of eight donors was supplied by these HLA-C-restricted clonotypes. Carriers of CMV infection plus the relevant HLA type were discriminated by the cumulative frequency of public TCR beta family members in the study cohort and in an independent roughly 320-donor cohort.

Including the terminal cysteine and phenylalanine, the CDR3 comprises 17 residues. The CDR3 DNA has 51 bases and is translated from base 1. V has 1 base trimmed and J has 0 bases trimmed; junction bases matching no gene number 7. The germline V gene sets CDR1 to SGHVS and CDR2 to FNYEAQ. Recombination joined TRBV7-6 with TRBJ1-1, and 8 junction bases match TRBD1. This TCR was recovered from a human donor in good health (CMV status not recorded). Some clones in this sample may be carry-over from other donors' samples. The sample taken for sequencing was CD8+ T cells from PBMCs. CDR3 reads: CASSLEIQGGMNTEAFF. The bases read TGTGCCAGCAGCTTAGAAATACAGGGGGGCATGAACACTGAAGCTTTCTTT. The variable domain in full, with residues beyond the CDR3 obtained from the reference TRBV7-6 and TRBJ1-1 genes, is GAGVSQSPRYKVTKRGQDVALRCDPISGHVSLYWYRQALGQGPEFLTYFNYEAQQDKSGLPNDRFSAERPEGSISTLTIQRTEQRDSAMYRCASSLEIQGGMNTEAFFGQGTRLTVV.